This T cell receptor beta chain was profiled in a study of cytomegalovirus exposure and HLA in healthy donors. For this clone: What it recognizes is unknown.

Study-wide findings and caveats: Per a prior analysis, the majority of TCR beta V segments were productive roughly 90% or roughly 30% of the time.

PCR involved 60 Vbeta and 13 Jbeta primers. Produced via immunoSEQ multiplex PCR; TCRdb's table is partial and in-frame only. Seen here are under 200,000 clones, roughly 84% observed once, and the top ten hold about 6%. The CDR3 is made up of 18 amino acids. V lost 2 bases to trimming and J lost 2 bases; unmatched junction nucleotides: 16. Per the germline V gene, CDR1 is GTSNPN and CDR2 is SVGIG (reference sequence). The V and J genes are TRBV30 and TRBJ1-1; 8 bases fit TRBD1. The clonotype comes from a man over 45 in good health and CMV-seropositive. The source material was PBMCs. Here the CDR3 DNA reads TGTGCCTGGAGTCGGGTGGGAGACAGGGGCCACATTAACACTGAAGCTTTCTTT. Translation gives CAWSRVGDRGHINTEAFF.